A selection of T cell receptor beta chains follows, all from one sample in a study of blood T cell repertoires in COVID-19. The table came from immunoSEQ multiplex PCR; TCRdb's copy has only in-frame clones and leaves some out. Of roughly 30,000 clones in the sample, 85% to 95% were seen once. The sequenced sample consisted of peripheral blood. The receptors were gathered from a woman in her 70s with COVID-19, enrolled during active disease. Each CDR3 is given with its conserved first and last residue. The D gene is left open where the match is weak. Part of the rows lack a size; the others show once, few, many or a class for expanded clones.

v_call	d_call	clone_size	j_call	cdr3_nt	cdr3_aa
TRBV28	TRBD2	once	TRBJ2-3	TGTGCCAGCAGCTTAGCGGGAGGACCCACAGATACGCAGTATTTT	CASSLAGGPTDTQYF
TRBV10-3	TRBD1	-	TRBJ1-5	TGTGCCATCAGTGAGTCGGGACAGGGGTCCGAGCATTTT	CAISESGQGSEHF
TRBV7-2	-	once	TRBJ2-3	TGTGCCAGCAGCTTTGGACTATTTATCACAGATACGCAGTATTTT	CASSFGLFITDTQYF
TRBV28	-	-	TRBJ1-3	TGTGCCAGCAGTTTCCGCACGACAGTTGGAAACACCATATATTTT	CASSFRTTVGNTIYF
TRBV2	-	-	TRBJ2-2	TGTGCCAGCAGTGTGGGCATCGCCGGGGAGCTGTTTTTT	CASSVGIAGELFF
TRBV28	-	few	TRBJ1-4	TGTGCCAGCAGTCCCCCGGGAGTCCGGGATGAAAAACTGTTTTTT	CASSPPGVRDEKLFF
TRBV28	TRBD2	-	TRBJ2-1	TGTGCCAGCAGGGTTTCTTTCCAACTAGCGGGAGGGTACAATGAGCAGTTCTTC	CASRVSFQLAGGYNEQFF
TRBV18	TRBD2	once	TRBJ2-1	TGTGCCAGCTCACCGGTCAGCGGGAGGTTCAATGAGCAGTTCTTC	CASSPVSGRFNEQFF
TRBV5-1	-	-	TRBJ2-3	TGCGCCAGCAGCAGGGAAGGGACTTCTATCCCGGATACGCAGTATTTT	CASSREGTSIPDTQYF
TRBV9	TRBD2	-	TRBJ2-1	TGTGCCAGCAGCACGAGCGGGAGTAATGAGCAGTTCTTC	CASSTSGSNEQFF
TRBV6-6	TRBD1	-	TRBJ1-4	TGTGCCAGCAGCCTCGGACAGGGCAGAGAAAAACTGTTTTTT	CASSLGQGREKLFF
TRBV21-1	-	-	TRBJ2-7	TGTGCCAGCAGCAAAGTGACAGATTACGAGCAGTACTTC	CASSKVTDYEQYF
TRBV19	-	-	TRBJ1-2	TGTGCCAGTATTGCTGGGGCGAATTGGAATGGCTACACCTTC	CASIAGANWNGYTF
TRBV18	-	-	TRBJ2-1	TGTGCCAGCTCACCACCACACTACAATGAGCAGTTCTTC	CASSPPHYNEQFF
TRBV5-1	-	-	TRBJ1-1	TGCGCCAGCCGTCGGATGGGGGGCACTGAAGCTTTCTTT	CASRRMGGTEAFF
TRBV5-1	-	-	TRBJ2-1	TGCGCCAGCAGCTTGTCTCCATCTCGGAATGAGCAGTTCTTC	CASSLSPSRNEQFF
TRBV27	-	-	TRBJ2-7	TGTGCCAGCAGTTTAGGGGCCAGCCTCCCCTACGAGCAGTACTTC	CASSLGASLPYEQYF
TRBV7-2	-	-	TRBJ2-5	TGTGCCAGCAGCCCCCAGGGGGGTTTAGGGGAGACCCAGTACTTC	CASSPQGGLGETQYF
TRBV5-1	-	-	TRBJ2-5	TGCGCCAGCAGCTTGGTTCCGGGGGAGACCCAGTACTTC	CASSLVPGETQYF
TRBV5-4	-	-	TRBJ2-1	TGTGCCAGCAGCGCAATACAGGGCGTCCACGAGCAGTTCTTC	CASSAIQGVHEQFF
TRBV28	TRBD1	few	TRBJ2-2	TGTGCCAGCTACCCCCCGGGACAGGGGGACACCGGGGAGCTGTTTTTT	CASYPPGQGDTGELFF
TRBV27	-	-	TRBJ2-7	TGTGCCAGCAGTTCTTGGAGCGATACTACGAAGCAGTACTTC	CASSSWSDTTKQYF
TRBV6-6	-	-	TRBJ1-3	TGTGCCAGCAGCCGAGGTGGGGGGACCCAGGGAAACACCATATATTTT	CASSRGGGTQGNTIYF
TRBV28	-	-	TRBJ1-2	TGTGCCAGCAGTAGCCCTCGAGGCGGGCCGGGCTATGGCTACACCTTC	CASSSPRGGPGYGYTF
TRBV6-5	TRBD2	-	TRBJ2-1	TGTGCCAGCAGTTACACGCTAGCGGAGACCTACAATGAGCAGTTCTTC	CASSYTLAETYNEQFF
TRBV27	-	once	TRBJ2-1	TGTGCCAGCAGTTTAGCGGGGAATGAGCAGTTCTTC	CASSLAGNEQFF
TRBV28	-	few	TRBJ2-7	TGTGCCAGCAGTTTACTCTCGGGGTTCGACGAGCAGTACTTC	CASSLLSGFDEQYF
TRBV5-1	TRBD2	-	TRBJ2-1	TGCGCCAGCAGCTCAGCGGGACTAGCGGAGGTCAATGAGCAGTTCTTC	CASSSAGLAEVNEQFF
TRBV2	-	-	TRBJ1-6	TGTGCCAGCAGTGAAGCCCAGGGGTGGAATTCACCCCTCCACTTT	CASSEAQGWNSPLHF
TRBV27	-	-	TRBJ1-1	TGTGCCAGCAGCCGGGGGGGAGCGGCTGAAGCTTTCTTT	CASSRGGAAEAFF
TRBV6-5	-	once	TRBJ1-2	TGTGCCAGCAGATTACGCATCGCGGGGCAGAATGGCTACACCTTC	CASRLRIAGQNGYTF
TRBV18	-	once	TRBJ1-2	TGTGCCAGCTCAAGAGGGTCCAACTATGGCTACACCTTC	CASSRGSNYGYTF
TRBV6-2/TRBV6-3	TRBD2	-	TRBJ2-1	TGTGCCAGCAGTTACCTAGCGGGAGGGTACAATGAGCAGTTCTTC	CASSYLAGGYNEQFF
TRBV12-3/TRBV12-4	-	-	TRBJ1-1	TGTGCCAGCAGTTTAGTACGAGACTCTGAAGCTTTCTTT	CASSLVRDSEAFF
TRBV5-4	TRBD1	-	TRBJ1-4	TGTGCCAGCAGCTTGACAGGGGTCTCTGAAAAACTGTTTTTT	CASSLTGVSEKLFF
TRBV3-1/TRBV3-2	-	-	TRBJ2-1	TGTGCCAGCAGCCAAGCTATCCGGTTGCAGGGCAATGAGCAGTTCTTC	CASSQAIRLQGNEQFF
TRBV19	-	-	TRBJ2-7	TGTGCCAGCGGTAAAAGAGGGTCTACCTACGAGCAGTACTTC	CASGKRGSTYEQYF
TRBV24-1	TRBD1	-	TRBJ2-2	TGTGCCACCAGTGATGAGGGACAGGGAAACACCGGGGAGCTGTTTTTT	CATSDEGQGNTGELFF
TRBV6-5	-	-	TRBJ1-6	TGTGCCACCAACACTGGGAGGAATTCACCCCTCCACTTT	CATNTGRNSPLHF
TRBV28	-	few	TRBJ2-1	TGTGCCAGCAGACTGCACTCCCGCGAAGAGCAGTTCTTC	CASRLHSREEQFF
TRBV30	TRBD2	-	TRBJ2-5	TGTGCCTGGAGGGGTAGGCGGGAGTCTTTCAGAGAGACCCAGTACTTC	CAWRGRRESFRETQYF
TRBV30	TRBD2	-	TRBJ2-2	TGTGCCTGGAGTAAACTAGCGGGAGCGAACACCGGGGAGCTGTTTTTT	CAWSKLAGANTGELFF
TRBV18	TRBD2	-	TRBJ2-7	TGTGCCAGCTCACCCTCGGGACTAGACGCCTACGAGCAGTACTTC	CASSPSGLDAYEQYF
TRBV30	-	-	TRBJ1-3	TGTGCCTGGGCAGGGTCTGGAAACACCATATATTTT	CAWAGSGNTIYF